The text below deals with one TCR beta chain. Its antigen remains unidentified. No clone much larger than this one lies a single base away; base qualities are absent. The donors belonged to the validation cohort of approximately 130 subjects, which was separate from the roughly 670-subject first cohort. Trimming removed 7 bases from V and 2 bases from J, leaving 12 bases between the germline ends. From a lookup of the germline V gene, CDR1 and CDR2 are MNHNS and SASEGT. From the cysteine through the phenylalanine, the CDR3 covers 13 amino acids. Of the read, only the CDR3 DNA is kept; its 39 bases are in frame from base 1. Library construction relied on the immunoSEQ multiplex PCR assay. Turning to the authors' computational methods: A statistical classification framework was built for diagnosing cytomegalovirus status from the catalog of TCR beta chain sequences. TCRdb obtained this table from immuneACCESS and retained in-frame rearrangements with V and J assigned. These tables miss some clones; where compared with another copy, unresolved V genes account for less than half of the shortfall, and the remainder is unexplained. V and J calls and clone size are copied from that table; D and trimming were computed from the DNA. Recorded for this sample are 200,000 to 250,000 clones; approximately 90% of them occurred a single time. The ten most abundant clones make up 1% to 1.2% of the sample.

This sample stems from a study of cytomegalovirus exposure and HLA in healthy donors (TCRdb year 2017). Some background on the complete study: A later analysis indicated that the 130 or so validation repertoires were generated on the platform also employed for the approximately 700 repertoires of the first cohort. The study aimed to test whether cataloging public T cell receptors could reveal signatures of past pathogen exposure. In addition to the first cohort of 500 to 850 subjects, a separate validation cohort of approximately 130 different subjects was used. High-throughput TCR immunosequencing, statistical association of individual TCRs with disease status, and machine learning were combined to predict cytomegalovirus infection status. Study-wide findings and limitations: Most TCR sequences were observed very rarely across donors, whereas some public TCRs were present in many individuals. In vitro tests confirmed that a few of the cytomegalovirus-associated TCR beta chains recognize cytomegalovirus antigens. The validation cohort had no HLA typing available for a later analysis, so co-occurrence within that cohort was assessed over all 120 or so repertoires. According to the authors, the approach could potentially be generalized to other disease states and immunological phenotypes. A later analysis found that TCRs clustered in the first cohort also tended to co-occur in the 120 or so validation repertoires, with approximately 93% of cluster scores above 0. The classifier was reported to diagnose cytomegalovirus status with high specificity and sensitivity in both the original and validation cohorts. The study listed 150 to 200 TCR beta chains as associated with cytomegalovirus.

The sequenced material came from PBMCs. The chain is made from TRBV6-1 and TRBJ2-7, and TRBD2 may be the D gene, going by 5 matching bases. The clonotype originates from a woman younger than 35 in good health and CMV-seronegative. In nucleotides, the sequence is TGTGCCAGCATTCAGCGGTCTCCCTACGAGCAGTACTTC. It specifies CASIQRSPYEQYF.